The rows below give T cell receptor beta chains drawn from one sample of a study of cytomegalovirus exposure and HLA in healthy donors. Sequenced by immunoSEQ multiplex PCR; TCRdb stores in-frame clones only, minus some. The table lists 150,000 or so clones, around 78% of them singletons. The source material was PBMCs. All receptors derive from a woman aged 18-35 years in good health and CMV-seronegative. Each CDR3 is given with its conserved first and last residue. Not every row has a clone size; where given, it reads once, few, many or a size class.

CDR3 protein: CASSVDLTGGTIDGELFF
J gene: TRBJ2-2
clone size: once
V gene: TRBV9

CDR3 protein: CASSQGQGLYEQYF
J gene: TRBJ2-7
clone size: NA
V gene: TRBV27

CDR3 protein: CASSLVGTGELFF
J gene: TRBJ2-2
clone size: NA
V gene: TRBV5-8

CDR3 protein: CASSQGEGGSPLHF
J gene: TRBJ1-6
clone size: few
V gene: TRBV4-2

CDR3 protein: CASRGGDTQYF
J gene: TRBJ2-3
clone size: few
V gene: TRBV7-2

CDR3 protein: CATTGASYEQYF
J gene: TRBJ2-7
clone size: few
V gene: TRBV28

CDR3 protein: CASSLFRDRNTEAFF
J gene: TRBJ1-1
clone size: NA
V gene: TRBV28

CDR3 protein: CATDSGSHHNEQFF
J gene: TRBJ2-1
clone size: NA
V gene: TRBV27

CDR3 protein: CASSLQGYETQYF
J gene: TRBJ2-5
clone size: few
V gene: TRBV7-3

CDR3 protein: CSVEGQGPKGSYNEQFF
J gene: TRBJ2-1
clone size: few
V gene: TRBV29-1

CDR3 protein: CASSRQARLNTEAFF
J gene: TRBJ1-1
clone size: NA
V gene: TRBV6-1

CDR3 protein: CASSLPGSLNEKLFF
J gene: TRBJ1-4
clone size: NA
V gene: TRBV7-2

CDR3 protein: CASSEQGQETQYF
J gene: TRBJ2-5
clone size: NA
V gene: TRBV2

CDR3 protein: CASSFGGAEENQPQHF
J gene: TRBJ1-5
clone size: few
V gene: TRBV5-1

CDR3 protein: CASSYVAAQGTEAFF
J gene: TRBJ1-1
clone size: NA
V gene: TRBV27

CDR3 protein: CASSQGQFPYNEQFF
J gene: TRBJ2-1
clone size: NA
V gene: TRBV27

CDR3 protein: CASTYSYQPQHF
J gene: TRBJ1-5
clone size: NA
V gene: TRBV6-1

CDR3 protein: CASSFGMDRGRRGYTF
J gene: TRBJ1-2
clone size: NA
V gene: TRBV5-4

CDR3 protein: CASSRGSSASTDTQYF
J gene: TRBJ2-3
clone size: NA
V gene: TRBV5-6

CDR3 protein: CASGGVRNTEAFF
J gene: TRBJ1-1
clone size: once
V gene: TRBV6-6

CDR3 protein: CASSLLGEAGELFF
J gene: TRBJ2-2
clone size: NA
V gene: TRBV5-1

CDR3 protein: CASSSGVGIAGSYEQYF
J gene: TRBJ2-7
clone size: NA
V gene: TRBV27

CDR3 protein: CASSGGTHEETQYF
J gene: TRBJ2-5
clone size: NA
V gene: TRBV7-6

CDR3 protein: CAISDSSGSTDTQYF
J gene: TRBJ2-3
clone size: few
V gene: TRBV10-3

CDR3 protein: CASSPGQASSQETQYF
J gene: TRBJ2-5
clone size: NA
V gene: TRBV5-6

CDR3 protein: CASSRPGEYYGYTF
J gene: TRBJ1-2
clone size: NA
V gene: TRBV19

CDR3 protein: CASSPSSGSSYNEQFF
J gene: TRBJ2-1
clone size: NA
V gene: TRBV19

CDR3 protein: CASSTGNTEAFF
J gene: TRBJ1-1
clone size: few
V gene: TRBV5-6

CDR3 protein: CASTRTGGSEKLFF
J gene: TRBJ1-4
clone size: NA
V gene: TRBV27

CDR3 protein: CASSVGQRTVYGYTF
J gene: TRBJ1-2
clone size: NA
V gene: TRBV7-2

CDR3 protein: CASRETGAGTEAFF
J gene: TRBJ1-1
clone size: NA
V gene: TRBV6-1

CDR3 protein: CASSFLGSQDQPQHF
J gene: TRBJ1-5
clone size: NA
V gene: TRBV7-2